Below are 22 T cell receptor beta chains sequenced from a single sample in a study of T-cell memory formation after mild COVID-19. TCRdb reprocessed the 5' RACE reads with MiXCR, giving one entry per CDR3 protein. The repertoire holds about 540,000 distinct CDR3 sequences, with around 21% as singletons. The sample consisted of PBMCs or a T cell subset sorted from them (not recorded which). The receptors were gathered from an adult woman who had mild COVID-19 (a few samples of this study predate the infection). Cell type and time point are not known.

This chain links TRBV3-1 with TRBJ1-1; D might be TRBD1 (5 bases). There are 14 residues in the CDR3. Germline CDR1 and CDR2: LGHDT and YNNKEL (reference sequence). Trimming removed 0 bases at V and 4 bases at J, with 9 bases between. DNA for the CDR3: TGTGCCAGCAGCCAAGAACAGGTGGGCACTGAAGCTTTCTTT. This codes for CASSQEQVGTEAFF.

The J gene is TRBJ2-3, the V gene TRBV28; TRBD1 might be the D (5 bases). This CDR3 comprises 15 residues. CDR1 is MDHEN, CDR2 SYDVKM, per germline. V was shortened by 3 bases and J by 9 bases, with 19 bases between the two germline ends. As DNA, the CDR3 is TGTGCCAGCAGTTTGGCTGGGGCGGAAAGTAGAACGCAGTATTTT. This gives the protein CASSLAGAESRTQYF.

The chain employs TRBV5-5 and TRBJ2-2; D is unresolved. The CDR3 consists of 15 residues. Germline lookup yields CDR1 SGHKS and CDR2 YYEKEE (reference sequence). Trimming removed 1 base from V and 6 bases from J, with 13 bases in between. The CDR3 DNA is TGTGCCAGCAGCTTGATTATGGCGGCAGCCGGGGAGCTGTTTTTT. Translated, it gives CASSLIMAAAGELFF.

This clonotype has more than one count but fewer than ten. The chain combines TRBV12-3 or TRBV12-4 with TRBJ2-2, with D unclear. V was cut by 6 bases and J by 7 bases, with 15 bases left in between. The CDR3 has 14 amino acids. The CDR3 bases are TGTGCCAGCAGCCCCGGGTCCGTTGGCGGGGAGCTGTTTTTT. Amino acid sequence: CASSPGSVGGELFF.

In its sample, this clonotype was seen a few times. The J gene is TRBJ2-2, the V gene TRBV4-1; no clear D gene. Deletions cut 0 bases from V and 3 bases from J, with 8 bases between. Germline CDR1 reads MGHRA; CDR2 reads YSYEKL. This CDR3 is built from 15 residues. This CDR3 reads CASSQDRQYTGELFF. The CDR3 nucleotides are TGCGCCAGCAGCCAAGACCGGCAGTACACCGGGGAGCTGTTTTTT.

The chain uses TRBV19 and TRBJ2-7, with D tentatively TRBD1 or TRBD2 (5 bases each). V shed 5 bases and J shed 6 bases, with 14 bases lying between them. Looked up from germline, CDR1 is LNHDA and CDR2 is SQIVND (reference sequence). The CDR3 has 13 residues. CDR3 sequence (DNA): TGTGCCAGTAGTCCGGGACCATCCGCCGAGCAGTACTTC. Protein: CASSPGPSAEQYF.

The CDR3 is CASSPKGTTEAFF. CDR3 nucleotide sequence: TGTGCCAGCTCCCCGAAGGGGACCACTGAAGCTTTCTTT. J is TRBJ1-1 and V is TRBV18, with a weak D call TRBD1 (5 bases). Between the trimmed V and J ends, which lost 6 bases and 4 bases, there was a span of 12 bases. The length of the CDR3 is 13 residues. The germline V gene encodes CDR1 KGHSH and CDR2 LQKENI.

This chain connects TRBV4-3 to TRBJ2-2; 9 bases are a match to TRBD2. V lost 0 bases and J lost 5; bases outside the gene matches: 10. CDR3 size: 18 residues. The germline V gene has CDR1 LGHNA and CDR2 YSLEER. This CDR3 reads CASSQEDSGGPLTGELFF. The CDR3 region has the DNA TGCGCCAGCAGCCAAGAAGATAGCGGGGGTCCTTTAACCGGGGAGCTGTTTTTT.

This clonotype was recorded a few times. The chain couples TRBV7-2 to TRBJ2-3, with D perhaps TRBD1 (6 bases). Trimming shortened V by 6 bases and J by 2 bases, and 12 bases separated the two germline ends. Germline V gives CDR1 SGHTA, CDR2 FQGNSA. The CDR3 sequence is 14 residues long. CDR3 sequence (DNA): TGTGCCAGCAGGGAAGGGGGATCCACAGATACGCAGTATTTT. As protein: CASREGGSTDTQYF.

This clonotype was observed a few times. V and J are TRBV14 and TRBJ2-2; 9 bases match TRBD1. V shed 4 bases, J shed 7 bases, and the junction held 16 bases outside the gene matches. CDR3 length: 18 residues. CDR1 and CDR2 (germline): SGHDN, FVKESK. The CDR3 loop reads CASSRSSLGQGRSGELFF. As DNA, the CDR3 is TGTGCCAGCAGCCGCAGTTCTTTGGGACAGGGAAGGAGCGGGGAGCTGTTTTTT.

The chain recombines TRBV19 with TRBJ1-1, with a tentative D call TRBD1 (5 bases). Trimming stripped 4 bases from V and 3 bases from J, with 18 bases between. Germline V gene sequence: CDR1 LNHDA, CDR2 SQIVND (reference sequence). The CDR3 length is 16 residues. CDR3 DNA sequence: TGTGCCAGTAGTAGACTGGGGACCGCCCGTGACACTGAAGCTTTCTTT. Amino acids: CASSRLGTARDTEAFF.

V usage is TRBV6-6 and J usage is TRBJ2-7; 7 bases map to TRBD2. This CDR3 comprises 11 residues. Germline V gene sequence: CDR1 MNHNY, CDR2 SVGAGI (reference sequence). V gave up 7 bases and J gave up 6 bases; unmatched junction bases: 3. CDR3 DNA: TGTGCCAGCAAGGGCGGGGGCGAGCAGTACTTC. This encodes CASKGGGEQYF.

The J gene is TRBJ1-2, the V gene TRBV5-1; D is undetermined. The CDR3 is made up of 15 amino acids. The V gene's germline CDR1 is SGHRS and CDR2 YFSETQ. The germline V and J ends were trimmed by 1 base and 0 bases, with 10 bases remaining between them. The CDR3 spells CASSLSLLANYGYTF. The DNA for the CDR3 is TGCGCCAGCAGCTTGAGTCTGCTAGCTAACTATGGCTACACCTTC.

The rearrangement joins TRBV10-3 to TRBJ2-1; 14 nucleotides align to TRBD2. Trimming removed 9 bases from V and 7 bases from J; junction bases left unmatched: 2. Looked up from germline, CDR1 is ENHRY and CDR2 is SYGVKD. There are 13 residues in the CDR3. CDR3 region: CAMGLAGANEQFF. CDR3 coding DNA: TGTGCCATGGGACTAGCGGGAGCTAATGAGCAGTTCTTC.

This clonotype was detected only a few times. The chain employs TRBV29-1 and TRBJ2-5, with TRBD2 matching 7 bases. Germline-derived CDR1 and CDR2 are SQVTM and ANQGSEA. The CDR3 consists of 14 residues. V lost 6 bases, J lost 1 base, and 8 bases stayed unmatched. CDR3 residues: CSVRWGGSQETQYF. CDR3 nucleotide sequence: TGCAGCGTGCGGTGGGGGGGGTCCCAAGAGACCCAGTACTTC.

This chain uses TRBV6-5 with TRBJ2-2; 10 positions match TRBD2. J lost 5 bases, V lost 5 bases, and 5 bases had no gene match. The CDR3 consists of 15 residues. The germline V gene has CDR1 MNHEY and CDR2 SVGAGI. CDR3 nucleotide sequence: TGTGCCAGCAGTGCTCCGGGACTAGCGACCGGGGAGCTGTTTTTT. It codes for CASSAPGLATGELFF.

This clonotype was found a few times. The CDR3, as DNA: TGTGCCAGCACCGAGGATGTGGAGCTTGAAGCTTTCTTT. This encodes CASTEDVELEAFF. V and J are TRBV12-3 or TRBV12-4 and TRBJ1-1; D unresolved. The CDR3 totals 13 residues. The ends were cut back, 7 bases at V and 7 bases at J, with 16 bases in the middle.

This clonotype has more than one count but fewer than ten. The V call is TRBV11-2, the J call TRBJ2-1; D gene unclear. Between the trimmed V and J ends, which lost 1 base and 12 bases, there was a span of 7 bases. CDR3 length equals 11 residues. Germline-derived CDR1 and CDR2 are SGHAT and FQNNGV. The CDR3 nucleotides read TGTGCCAGCAGCTTAGGTTACTGGCAGTTCTTC. It yields the protein CASSLGYWQFF.

The chain recombines TRBV9 with TRBJ2-5, with 10 bases identical to TRBD2. This CDR3 is built from 14 residues. Germline values: CDR1 SGDLS, CDR2 YYNGEE. J gave up 5 bases and V 3 bases, and 4 bases lay outside the gene matches. CDR3 amino acids: CASSERGGRETQYF. CDR3 DNA: TGTGCCAGCAGCGAGCGGGGGGGCCGTGAGACCCAGTACTTC. Using reference TRBV9 and TRBJ2-5 for the parts outside the CDR3, the full variable domain is DSGVTQTPKHLITATGQRVTLRCSPRSGDLSVYWYQQSLDQGLQFLIQYYNGEERAKGNILERFSAQQFPDLHSELNLSSLELGDSALYFCASSERGGRETQYFGPGTRLLVL.

The chain joins TRBV6-6 to TRBJ1-1; no reliable D call. CDR3 length: 13 amino acids. Germline CDR1 reads MNHNY; CDR2 reads SVGAGI (reference sequence). V was clipped by 2 bases and J by 3 bases, with 7 bases between them. The CDR3 region is CASSYGRDTEAFF. The CDR3 coding sequence is TGTGCCAGCAGTTACGGGCGGGACACTGAAGCTTTCTTT.

The rearrangement joins TRBV5-6 to TRBJ2-7; 8 nucleotides align to TRBD1. This CDR3 is built from 15 residues. With V trimmed by 4 bases and J by 4 bases, 10 bases remained unmatched. Per the germline V gene, CDR1 is SGHDT and CDR2 is YYEEEE. The chain's CDR3 is CASSQLGTGEYEQYF. The CDR3 bases are TGTGCCAGCAGCCAGCTTGGGACAGGCGAATACGAGCAGTACTTC.

This clonotype was observed a few times. CDR3 amino acids: CASSHDSGRAFEQFF. CDR3 sequence (DNA): TGCGCCAGCAGCCATGATAGCGGGAGGGCCTTTGAGCAGTTCTTC. V is TRBV4-3 and J is TRBJ2-1; 11 nucleotides match TRBD2. The CDR3 length is 15 residues. V was clipped by 3 bases and J by 9 bases; unmatched bases: 7. Looked up from germline, CDR1 is LGHNA and CDR2 is YSLEER.